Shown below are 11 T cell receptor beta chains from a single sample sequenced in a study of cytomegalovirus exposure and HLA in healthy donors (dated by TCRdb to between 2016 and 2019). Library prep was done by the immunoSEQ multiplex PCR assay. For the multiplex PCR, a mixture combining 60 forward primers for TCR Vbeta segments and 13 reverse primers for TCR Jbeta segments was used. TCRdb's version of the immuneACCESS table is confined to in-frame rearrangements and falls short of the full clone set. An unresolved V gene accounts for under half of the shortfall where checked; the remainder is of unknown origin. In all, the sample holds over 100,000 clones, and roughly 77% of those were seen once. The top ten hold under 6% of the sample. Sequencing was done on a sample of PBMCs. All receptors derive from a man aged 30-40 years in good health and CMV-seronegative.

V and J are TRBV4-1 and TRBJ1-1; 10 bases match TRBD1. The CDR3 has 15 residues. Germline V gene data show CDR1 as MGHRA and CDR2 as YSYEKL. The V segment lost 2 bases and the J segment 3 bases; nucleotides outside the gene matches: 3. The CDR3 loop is CASSQLGQGHTEAFF. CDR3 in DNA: TGCGCCAGCAGCCAATTGGGACAGGGGCACACTGAAGCTTTCTTT.

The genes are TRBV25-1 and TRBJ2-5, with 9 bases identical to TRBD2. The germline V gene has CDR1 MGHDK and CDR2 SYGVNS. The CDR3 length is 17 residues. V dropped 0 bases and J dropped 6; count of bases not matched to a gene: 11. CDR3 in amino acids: CASSEYLPGTSSKTQYF. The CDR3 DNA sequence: TGTGCCAGCAGTGAATATTTACCGGGGACTAGCTCCAAGACCCAGTACTTC.

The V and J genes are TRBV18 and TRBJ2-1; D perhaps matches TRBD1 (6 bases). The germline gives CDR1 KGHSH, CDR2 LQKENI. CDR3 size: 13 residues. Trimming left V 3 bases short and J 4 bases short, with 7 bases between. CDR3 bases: TGTGCCAGCTCACCGGGACATTACAATGAGCAGTTCTTC. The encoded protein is CASSPGHYNEQFF.

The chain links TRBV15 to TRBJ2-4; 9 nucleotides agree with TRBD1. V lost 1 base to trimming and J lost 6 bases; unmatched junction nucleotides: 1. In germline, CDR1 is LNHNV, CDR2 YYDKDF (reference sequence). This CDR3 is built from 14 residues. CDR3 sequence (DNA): TGTGCCACCAGCAGAGTGGGACAGGGAAACATTCAGTACTTC. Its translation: CATSRVGQGNIQYF.

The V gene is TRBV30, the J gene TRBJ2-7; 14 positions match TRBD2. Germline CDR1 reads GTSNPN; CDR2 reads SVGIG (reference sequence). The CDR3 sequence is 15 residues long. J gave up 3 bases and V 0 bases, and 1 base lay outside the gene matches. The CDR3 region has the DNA TGTGCCTGGAGTGTAGGACTAGCGGGAGGCTACGAGCAGTACTTC. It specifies CAWSVGLAGGYEQYF.

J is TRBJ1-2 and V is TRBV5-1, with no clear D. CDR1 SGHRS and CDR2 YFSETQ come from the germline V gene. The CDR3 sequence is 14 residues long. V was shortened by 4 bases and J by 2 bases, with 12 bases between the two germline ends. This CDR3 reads CASSPGRPNYGYTF. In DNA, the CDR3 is TGCGCCAGCAGCCCCGGGAGGCCCAACTATGGCTACACCTTC. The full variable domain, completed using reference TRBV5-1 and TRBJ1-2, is KAGVTQTPRYLIKTRGQQVTLSCSPISGHRSVSWYQQTPGQGLQFLFEYFSETQRNKGNFPGRFSGRQFSNSRSEMNVSTLELGDSALYLCASSPGRPNYGYTFGSGTRLTVV.

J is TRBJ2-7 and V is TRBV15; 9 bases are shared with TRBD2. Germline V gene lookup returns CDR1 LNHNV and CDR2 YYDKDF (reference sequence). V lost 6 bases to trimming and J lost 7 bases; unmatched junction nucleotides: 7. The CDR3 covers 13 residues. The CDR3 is CATSGGRVREQYF. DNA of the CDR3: TGTGCCACCAGTGGCGGGAGGGTCCGGGAGCAGTACTTC. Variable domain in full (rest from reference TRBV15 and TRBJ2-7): DAMVIQNPRYQVTQFGKPVTLSCSQTLNHNVMYWYQQKSSQAPKLLFHYYDKDFNNEADTPDNFQSRRPNTSFCFLDIRSPGLGDTAMYLCATSGGRVREQYFGPGTRLTVT.

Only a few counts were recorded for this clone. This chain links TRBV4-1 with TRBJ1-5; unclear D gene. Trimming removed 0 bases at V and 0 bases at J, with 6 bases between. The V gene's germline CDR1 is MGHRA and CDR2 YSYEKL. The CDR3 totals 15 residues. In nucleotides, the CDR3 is TGCGCCAGCAGCCAAGATGAGGGTAGCAATCAGCCCCAGCATTTT. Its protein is CASSQDEGSNQPQHF.

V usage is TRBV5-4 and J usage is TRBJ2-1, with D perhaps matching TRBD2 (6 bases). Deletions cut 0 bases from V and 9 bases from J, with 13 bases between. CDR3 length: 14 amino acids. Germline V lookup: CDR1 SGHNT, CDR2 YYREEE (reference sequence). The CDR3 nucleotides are TGTGCCAGCAGCTTGGGGGCGGGAAGGAGTGAGCAGTTCTTC. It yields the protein CASSLGAGRSEQFF.

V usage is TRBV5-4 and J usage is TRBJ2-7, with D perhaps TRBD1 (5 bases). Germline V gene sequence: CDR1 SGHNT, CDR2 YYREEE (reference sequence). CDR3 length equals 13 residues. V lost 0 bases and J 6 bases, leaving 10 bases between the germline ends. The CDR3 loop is CASSLERRGEQYF. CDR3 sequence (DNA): TGTGCCAGCAGCTTGGAACGAAGGGGCGAGCAGTACTTC.

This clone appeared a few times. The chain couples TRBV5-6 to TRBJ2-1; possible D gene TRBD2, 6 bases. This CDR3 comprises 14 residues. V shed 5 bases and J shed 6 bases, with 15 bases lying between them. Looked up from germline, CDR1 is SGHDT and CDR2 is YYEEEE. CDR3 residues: CASSSGPFGNEQFF. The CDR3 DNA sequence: TGTGCCAGCAGTAGCGGACCATTCGGCAATGAGCAGTTCTTC.